Given below is one TCR beta chain in context. Its antigen is not known. The data were taken from a study of cytomegalovirus exposure and HLA in healthy donors. Findings and caveats of the study: High sensitivity and specificity were reportedly achieved when the classifier diagnosed cytomegalovirus status. Analyzed later, association rates of TCRs varied across HLA loci, with DRB1 most and HLA-C fewest. The majority of TCR sequences were rare, yet some public TCRs appeared in many donors.

Germline assignment: CDR1 WSHSY and CDR2 SAAADI. This CDR3 spans 17 amino acids. After removal of 4 bases from V and 1 base from J, the junction contained 10 bases not matched to a gene. The PCR ran on 60 Vbeta and 13 Jbeta primers. The repertoire was sequenced with immunoSEQ multiplex PCR; TCRdb's copy has only in-frame clones and lacks some. The sample contains 170,000 or so clones, more than 80% of which appear only once. What was sequenced was PBMCs. V gene TRBV10-2 combines with J gene TRBJ2-7; TRBD1 matches at 10 bases. This receptor was identified in a boy aged 5 to 17 in good health and CMV-seronegative. CDR3 bases: TGCGCCAGCAGTGTTCAGGGACAGGGGTCCCGTTCCTACGAGCAGTACTTC. This translates into CASSVQGQGSRSYEQYF.